This entry is about one T cell receptor beta chain. Its antigen is unknown. This record comes from a study of T cells in localized non-small cell lung cancer. Study-level points and caveats: Longer overall survival accompanied higher blood T cell density. Paired adjacent lung recovered a median roughly 60 of the top 100 tumor clones.

The table came from immunoSEQ multiplex PCR; TCRdb's copy has only in-frame clones and leaves some out. The table includes about 33,000 clones, more than 75% detected once. This material consisted of peripheral blood, taken before any cancer treatment. The clonotype was recovered from a male donor older than 55 with stage III lung adenocarcinoma.

DNA for the CDR3: TGTGCCAGCAGTGACCTAGCGGGAGGGTACCCCGGGAAGTTCTTC. This codes for CASSDLAGGYPGKFF. The chain links TRBV6-4 to TRBJ2-1, with 12 bases identical to TRBD2. The trim removed 2 bases at V and 14 bases at J, leaving 10 bases unmatched. The CDR3 runs 15 residues. Germline V lookup: CDR1 MRHNA, CDR2 SNTAGT.